Listed below are T cell receptor beta chains from one sample, sequenced in a study of molecular identifiers for immune sequencing clone quantification. One entry per CDR3 protein, called by TCRdb with MiXCR from the PCR reads. The top ten hold around 0.86% of the sample, which has about half a million distinct CDR3 sequences, 20% to 25% seen once. Sample: naive CD8+ T cells from blood, with Jurkat cell RNA spiked in. The origin of the receptors is a human donor in good health. Some libraries in this study had Jurkat cell RNA spiked in. CDR3s include the opening cysteine and the closing phenylalanine or tryptophan. A D gene is named only where the DNA matches it firmly. Part of the rows lack a size; the others show once, few, many or a class for expanded clones.

CDR3aa: CASSLYREGYGYTF; CDR3nt: TGTGCCAGCAGTTTATACAGGGAGGGATATGGCTACACCTTC; v_gene: TRBV28; d_gene: NA; abundance: NA; j_gene: TRBJ1-2
CDR3aa: CASSIGGGLSYEQYF; CDR3nt: TGTGCCAGTAGCATCGGGGGAGGCCTATCCTACGAGCAGTACTTC; v_gene: TRBV19; d_gene: NA; abundance: many; j_gene: TRBJ2-7
CDR3aa: CASSQERELDEQYF; CDR3nt: TGTGCCAGCAGCCAAGAGCGGGAATTGGACGAGCAGTACTTC; v_gene: TRBV4-2; d_gene: NA; abundance: NA; j_gene: TRBJ2-7
CDR3aa: CASSLGGAYTEAFF; CDR3nt: TGTGCCAGCAGCTTAGGGGGCGCGTACACTGAAGCTTTCTTT; v_gene: TRBV7-2; d_gene: NA; abundance: few; j_gene: TRBJ1-1
CDR3aa: CASSLVGPAYEQYF; CDR3nt: TGTGCCAGCAGCTTAGTCGGGCCAGCTTACGAGCAGTACTTC; v_gene: TRBV11-2; d_gene: NA; abundance: few; j_gene: TRBJ2-7
CDR3aa: CASSQRFGQISNQPQHF; CDR3nt: TGCGCCAGCAGCCAACGCTTCGGACAGATTAGCAATCAGCCCCAGCATTTT; v_gene: TRBV4-1; d_gene: NA; abundance: few; j_gene: TRBJ1-5
CDR3aa: CASSYSGSLHEQYF; CDR3nt: TGTGCCAGCAGCTATAGCGGGAGTCTGCACGAGCAGTACTTC; v_gene: TRBV5-4; d_gene: TRBD2; abundance: many; j_gene: TRBJ2-7
CDR3aa: CASRSLVGTDTQYF; CDR3nt: TGTGCCAGCAGGTCACTAGTGGGCACAGATACGCAGTATTTT; v_gene: TRBV2; d_gene: NA; abundance: many; j_gene: TRBJ2-3
CDR3aa: CASSPQTGGGGELFF; CDR3nt: TGTGCCAGCAGCCCCCAGACAGGGGGCGGCGGGGAGCTGTTTTTT; v_gene: TRBV6-5; d_gene: TRBD1; abundance: few; j_gene: TRBJ2-2
CDR3aa: CASSYIPQSNQPQHF; CDR3nt: TGTGCCAGCAGTTACATCCCCCAGAGCAATCAGCCCCAGCATTTT; v_gene: TRBV6-2/TRBV6-3; d_gene: NA; abundance: few; j_gene: TRBJ1-5
CDR3aa: CSARDPNRSPYEQYF; CDR3nt: TGCAGTGCTAGAGACCCGAACAGGAGCCCCTACGAGCAGTACTTC; v_gene: TRBV20-1; d_gene: NA; abundance: few; j_gene: TRBJ2-7
CDR3aa: CSVELRDTTTDTQYF; CDR3nt: TGCAGCGTTGAATTGCGGGACACAACAACAGATACGCAGTATTTT; v_gene: TRBV29-1; d_gene: NA; abundance: many; j_gene: TRBJ2-3
CDR3aa: CASSHPGGTGELFF; CDR3nt: TGCGCCAGCAGCCACCCCGGCGGAACCGGGGAGCTGTTTTTT; v_gene: TRBV4-1; d_gene: NA; abundance: few; j_gene: TRBJ2-2
CDR3aa: CASSFQGSSYEQYF; CDR3nt: TGTGCCAGCAGCTTCCAGGGGAGCTCCTACGAGCAGTACTTC; v_gene: TRBV27; d_gene: NA; abundance: many; j_gene: TRBJ2-7
CDR3aa: CASTSSPSSGLSYEQYF; CDR3nt: TGTGCCAGCACTTCAAGCCCTTCTAGCGGACTTTCCTACGAGCAGTACTTC; v_gene: TRBV2; d_gene: TRBD2; abundance: NA; j_gene: TRBJ2-7
CDR3aa: CASSFRTGVAEQFF; CDR3nt: TGTGCCAGCAGCTTTAGGACAGGGGTGGCTGAGCAGTTCTTC; v_gene: TRBV5-6; d_gene: TRBD1; abundance: many; j_gene: TRBJ2-1
CDR3aa: CASSQTGDGTQYF; CDR3nt: TGCGCCAGCAGCCAGACAGGGGATGGGACGCAGTATTTT; v_gene: TRBV4-1; d_gene: TRBD1; abundance: few; j_gene: TRBJ2-3
CDR3aa: CASGTGGYEQHF; CDR3nt: TGTGCCAGCGGAACAGGGGGGTACGAGCAGCACTTC; v_gene: TRBV25-1; d_gene: TRBD1; abundance: NA; j_gene: TRBJ2-7
CDR3aa: CASSPSDRGNIEAFF; CDR3nt: TGTGCCAGCAGTCCAAGCGACAGGGGGAATATTGAAGCTTTCTTT; v_gene: TRBV6-5; d_gene: TRBD1; abundance: many; j_gene: TRBJ1-1
CDR3aa: CASTQGVSYNSPLHF; CDR3nt: TGCGCCAGCACCCAAGGTGTCTCCTATAATTCACCCCTCCACTTT; v_gene: TRBV4-1; d_gene: NA; abundance: few; j_gene: TRBJ1-6
CDR3aa: CASTSRTGTEPTDTQYF; CDR3nt: TGTGCCAGCACCTCCAGGACCGGGACGGAACCCACAGATACGCAGTATTTT; v_gene: TRBV3-1; d_gene: NA; abundance: NA; j_gene: TRBJ2-3
CDR3aa: CASSQGPALNTEAFF; CDR3nt: TGCGCCAGCAGCCAAGGGCCAGCCCTGAACACTGAAGCTTTCTTT; v_gene: TRBV4-1; d_gene: NA; abundance: few; j_gene: TRBJ1-1
CDR3aa: CASSPGATSSYEQYF; CDR3nt: TGTGCCAGCAGCCCCGGGGCCACTAGCTCCTACGAGCAGTACTTC; v_gene: TRBV6-6; d_gene: NA; abundance: many; j_gene: TRBJ2-7
CDR3aa: CASSFSTSTLGETQYF; CDR3nt: TGTGCCAGCAGCTTTTCCACTAGTACACTGGGGGAGACCCAGTACTTC; v_gene: TRBV7-2; d_gene: NA; abundance: few; j_gene: TRBJ2-5
CDR3aa: CASSSRVIVNTEAFF; CDR3nt: TGTGCCAGCAGCTCCAGGGTTATCGTGAACACTGAAGCTTTCTTT; v_gene: TRBV14; d_gene: NA; abundance: many; j_gene: TRBJ1-1
CDR3aa: CASSQDDLFRNYGYTF; CDR3nt: TGCGCCAGCAGCCAAGATGACTTATTTCGTAACTATGGCTACACCTTC; v_gene: TRBV4-3; d_gene: NA; abundance: few; j_gene: TRBJ1-2
CDR3aa: CAWSVGQGGYEQYF; CDR3nt: TGTGCCTGGAGTGTAGGCCAGGGGGGATACGAGCAGTACTTC; v_gene: TRBV30; d_gene: NA; abundance: many; j_gene: TRBJ2-7
CDR3aa: CASSQRGNEQYF; CDR3nt: TGTGCCAGCAGCCAACGAGGGAACGAGCAGTACTTC; v_gene: TRBV11-2; d_gene: NA; abundance: NA; j_gene: TRBJ2-7
CDR3aa: CSARVIGNTEAFF; CDR3nt: TGCAGTGCTAGAGTTATAGGAAACACTGAAGCTTTCTTT; v_gene: TRBV20-1; d_gene: NA; abundance: NA; j_gene: TRBJ1-1